This T cell receptor beta chain was identified in a study of blood T cells in healthy people across ages. There are a few counts of this clonotype. For the second PCR, which ran for roughly 6 to 12 cycles, a sample-barcoded 5' primer and a J-beta primer mix were used. TCRdb itself ran the 5' RACE reads through MiXCR, one entry per CDR3 protein. The repertoire holds about 640,000 distinct CDR3 sequences, with about 28% as singletons. This TCR derives from a woman of 80 years or more in good health. Sequences were obtained from blood.

CDR3 loop: CATDYKPGQPQHF. The CDR3, as DNA: TGTGCCACCGACTATAAGCCGGGGCAGCCCCAGCATTTT. This chain connects TRBV6-1 to TRBJ1-5; D unresolved. V lost 10 bases and J 7 bases, leaving 17 bases between the germline ends. The length of the CDR3 is 13 residues. Germline loops: CDR1 MNHNS, CDR2 SASEGT.